A selection of T cell receptor beta chains follows, all from one sample in a study of blood T cell repertoires in COVID-19. Assay: immunoSEQ multiplex PCR; the TCRdb copy retains only in-frame clones and omits some. The sample has fewer than 200,000 clones, roughly 85% seen once. Input material: peripheral blood. Every receptor here comes from a man in his forties or fifties with active or convalescent COVID-19. Both conserved end residues are part of each CDR3. The D gene is left open where the match is weak.

V gene	D gene	J gene	CDR3 DNA	CDR3 protein
TRBV30	-	TRBJ1-5	TGTGCCTGGAGTGTTGCGGGGAACCAGCCCCAGCATTTT	CAWSVAGNQPQHF
TRBV3-1/TRBV3-2	TRBD1	TRBJ2-7	TGTGCCAGCAGCCCCACTGGGACAGGGGGCGAGCAGTACTTC	CASSPTGTGGEQYF
TRBV30	TRBD2	TRBJ2-2	TGTGCCTGGAGCATCGGGAGGGGGACCGGGGAGCTGTTTTTT	CAWSIGRGTGELFF
TRBV9	TRBD2	TRBJ2-1	TGTGCCAGCAGCCCCCTCGGGACTAGCGGGAGTAATGAGCAGTTCTTC	CASSPLGTSGSNEQFF
TRBV3-1/TRBV3-2	TRBD1	TRBJ2-2	TGTGCCAGCAGCCAAAGGAGGTGGGTCGGACAGGATTACACCGGGGAGCTGTTTTTT	CASSQRRWVGQDYTGELFF
TRBV12-3/TRBV12-4	TRBD1	TRBJ2-1	TGTGCCAGCAGTCTGGGACAGGCCAATGAGCAGTTCTTC	CASSLGQANEQFF
TRBV7-6	-	TRBJ1-1	TGTGCCAGCAGTCTTATGAGGGCGAACACTGAAGCTTTCTTT	CASSLMRANTEAFF
TRBV24-1	TRBD1	TRBJ2-3	TGTGCCACCAGCACCAGCGCACCGGGACAGGAGTTAGATACGCAGTATTTT	CATSTSAPGQELDTQYF
TRBV4-1	TRBD1	TRBJ1-6	TGCGCCAGCAGCCAATCAGGGGGGAATTCACCCCTCCACTTT	CASSQSGGNSPLHF
TRBV28	-	TRBJ2-1	TGTGCCAGCAGTTTCCCAGGGGCGTCAGGCAATGAGCAGTTCTTC	CASSFPGASGNEQFF
TRBV6-5	-	TRBJ2-7	TGTGCCAGCAGTTATTATCGCAGTTCCTACGAGCAGTACTTC	CASSYYRSSYEQYF
TRBV19	TRBD1	TRBJ2-5	TGTGCCAGTAGTATGGGTGACAGGGGTCCGCACCAGTACTTC	CASSMGDRGPHQYF
TRBV19	TRBD1	TRBJ2-3	TGTGCCAGTGGCCGACAGGGGAGCACAGATACGCAGTATTTT	CASGRQGSTDTQYF
TRBV4-2	-	TRBJ1-1	TGTGCCAGCAGCCAAGGAAGGGACATGAACACTGAAGCTTTCTTT	CASSQGRDMNTEAFF
TRBV6-6	-	TRBJ2-1	TGTGCCAGCAGCCTCGGACTACTCTCCTACAATGAGCAGTTCTTC	CASSLGLLSYNEQFF
TRBV10-3	TRBD2	TRBJ2-5	TGTGCCATCAGTGACTTACTAGCGGGGGACCAAGAGACCCAGTACTTC	CAISDLLAGDQETQYF
TRBV12-5	TRBD1	TRBJ1-2	TGTGCTAGTAGCGAGGGACAGGGGGCTTTGGGCTACACCTTC	CASSEGQGALGYTF
TRBV7-3	TRBD1	TRBJ2-5	TGTGCCAGCAGCTTAGAGGCAGGGGGTTGGGAGACCCAGTACTTC	CASSLEAGGWETQYF
TRBV28	-	TRBJ2-6	TGTGCCATAGCGAACTCTGGGGCCAACGTCCTGACTTTC	CAIANSGANVLTF
TRBV14	-	TRBJ2-1	TGTGCCAGCAGCCCCTCGACGGAGACCCTAGAGCAGTTCTTC	CASSPSTETLEQFF
TRBV7-3	TRBD1	TRBJ1-1	TGTGCCAGCAGCTTAAACAGGGGGCACACTGAAGCTTTCTTT	CASSLNRGHTEAFF
TRBV5-4	-	TRBJ1-2	TGTGCCAGCAGCTTGGAATGGGCCGCTCAGGGCTACACCTTC	CASSLEWAAQGYTF
TRBV13	-	TRBJ2-3	TGTGCCAGCAGCTTATTGGCGGCACCTAGCACAGATACGCAGTATTTT	CASSLLAAPSTDTQYF